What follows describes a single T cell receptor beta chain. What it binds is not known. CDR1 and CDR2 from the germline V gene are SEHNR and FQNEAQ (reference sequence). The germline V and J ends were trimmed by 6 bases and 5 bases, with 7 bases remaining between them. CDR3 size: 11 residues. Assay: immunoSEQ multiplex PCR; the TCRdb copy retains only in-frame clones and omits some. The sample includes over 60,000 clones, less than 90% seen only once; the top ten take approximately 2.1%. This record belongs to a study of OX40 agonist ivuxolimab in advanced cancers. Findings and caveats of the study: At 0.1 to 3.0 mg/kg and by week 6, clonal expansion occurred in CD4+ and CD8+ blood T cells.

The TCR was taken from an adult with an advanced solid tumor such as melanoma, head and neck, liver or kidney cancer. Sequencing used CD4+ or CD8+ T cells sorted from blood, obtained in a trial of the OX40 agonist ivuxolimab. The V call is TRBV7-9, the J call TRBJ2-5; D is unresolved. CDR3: CASSPTETQYF. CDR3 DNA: TGTGCCAGCAGTCCAACTGAGACCCAGTACTTC.